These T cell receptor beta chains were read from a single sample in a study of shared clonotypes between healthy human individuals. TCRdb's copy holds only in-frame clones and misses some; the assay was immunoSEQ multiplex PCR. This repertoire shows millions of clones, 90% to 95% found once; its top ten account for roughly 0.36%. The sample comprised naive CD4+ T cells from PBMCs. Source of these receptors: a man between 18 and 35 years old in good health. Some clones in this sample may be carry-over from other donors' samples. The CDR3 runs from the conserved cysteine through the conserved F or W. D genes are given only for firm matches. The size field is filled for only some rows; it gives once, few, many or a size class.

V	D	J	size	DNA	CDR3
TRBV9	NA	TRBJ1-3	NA	TGTGCCAGCAGCGGAACTGGACCGGGCTCTGGAAACACCATATATTTT	CASSGTGPGSGNTIYF
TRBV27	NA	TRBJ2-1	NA	TGTGCCAGCAGCTCCCTCCCCGGGACTGAACGTGACAATGAGCAGTTCTTC	CASSSLPGTERDNEQFF
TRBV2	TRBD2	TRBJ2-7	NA	TGTGCCAGAAGGGGGAGTAGCGGGAGCGGACGCTCCTACGAGCAGTACTTC	CARRGSSGSGRSYEQYF
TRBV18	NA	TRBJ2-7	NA	TGTGCCAGCTCATCTCTCGAATACGAGCAGTACTTC	CASSSLEYEQYF
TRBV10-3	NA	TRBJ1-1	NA	TGTGCCACCAGTGGACTCGCGGGTTGGGGGGGCGCGGACACTGAAGCTTTCTTT	CATSGLAGWGGADTEAFF
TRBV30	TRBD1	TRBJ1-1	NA	TGTGCCTGGAGTTTCACAGGGGGCATCACTGAAGCTTTCTTT	CAWSFTGGITEAFF
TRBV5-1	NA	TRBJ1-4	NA	TGCGCCAGCAGGACTTCTGGTGCAACTAATGAAAAACTGTTTTTT	CASRTSGATNEKLFF
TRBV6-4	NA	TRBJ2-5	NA	TGTGCCAGCAGTTACACAGGACGGGAGACCCAGTACTTC	CASSYTGRETQYF
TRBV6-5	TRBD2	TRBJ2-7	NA	TGTGCCAGCAGGAGGACTAGCGGCTCCTACGAGCAGTACTTC	CASRRTSGSYEQYF
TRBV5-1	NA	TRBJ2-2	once	TGCGCCAGCAGAGACGGACAGAACACCGGGGAGCTGTTTTTT	CASRDGQNTGELFF
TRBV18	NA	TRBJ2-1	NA	TGTGCCAGCTCACCACCCATAAGGCAGGACTACAATGAGCAGTTCTTC	CASSPPIRQDYNEQFF
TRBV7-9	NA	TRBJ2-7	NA	TGTGCCAGCAGCTTTCCAGGGAAAAACTACGAGCAGTACTTC	CASSFPGKNYEQYF
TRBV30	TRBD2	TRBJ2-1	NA	TGTGCCTGGGCAGCGGGAGCCCTCAATGAGCAGTTCTTC	CAWAAGALNEQFF
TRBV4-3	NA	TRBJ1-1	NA	TGCGCCAGCAGCCAAGGGGTGACGCGGGGGGGCACTGAAGCTTTCTTT	CASSQGVTRGGTEAFF
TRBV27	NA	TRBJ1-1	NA	TGTGCCAGCAGTTTACCCCCATCGGCAGGACGGAAGGCTGAAGCTTTCTTT	CASSLPPSAGRKAEAFF
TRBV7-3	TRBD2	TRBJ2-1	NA	TGTGCCAGCAGCCTCGGACTAGTTAGCAATGAGCAGTTCTTC	CASSLGLVSNEQFF
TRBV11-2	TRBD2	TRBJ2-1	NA	TGTGCCAGCAGCATCGGGACTACAGGCTACAATGAGCAGTTCTTC	CASSIGTTGYNEQFF
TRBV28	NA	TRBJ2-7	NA	TGTGCCAGCAGTTTACCTCACAGGGAGGTCCCACGGTACGAGCAGTACTTC	CASSLPHREVPRYEQYF
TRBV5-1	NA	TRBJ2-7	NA	TGCGCCAGCAGCCCACAGACAGCCTCCTACGAGCAGTACTTC	CASSPQTASYEQYF
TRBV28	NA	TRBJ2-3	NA	TGTGCCAGCAGGAACCGACGGGGTACAGATACGCAGTATTTT	CASRNRRGTDTQYF
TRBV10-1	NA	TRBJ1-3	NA	TGCGCCAGCAGTGGGCGGCCCCGAAAATACTCTGGAAACACCATATATTTT	CASSGRPRKYSGNTIYF
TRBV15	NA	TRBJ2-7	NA	TGTGCCACCAGCAGAGAACGGAGGGGAGGCTTTTACGAGCAGTACTTC	CATSRERRGGFYEQYF
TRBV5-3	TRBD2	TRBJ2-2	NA	TGTGCCAGAAGCTCATACGTGACTAGCGGGAGGACGGGAGGCGGGGAGCTGTTTTTT	CARSSYVTSGRTGGGELFF
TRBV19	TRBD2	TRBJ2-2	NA	TGTGCCAGTAGATTAGAGGGACTAGCTGCCGGGGAGCTGTTTTTT	CASRLEGLAAGELFF
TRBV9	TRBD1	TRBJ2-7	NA	TGTGCCAGCAGCGTATTGGGTGGACAGGGTTTCTACGAGCAGTACTTC	CASSVLGGQGFYEQYF
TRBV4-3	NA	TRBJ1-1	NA	TGCGCCAGCAGCCAAGATTTGAACACTGAAGCTTTCTTT	CASSQDLNTEAFF
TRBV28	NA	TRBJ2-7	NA	TGTGCCAGCAGTTTATGGTCACGGGCGGAGTACTTC	CASSLWSRAEYF
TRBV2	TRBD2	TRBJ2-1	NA	TGTGCCAGCATGGGACGACTAGCGGTCAATGAGCAGTTCTTC	CASMGRLAVNEQFF
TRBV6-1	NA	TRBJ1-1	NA	TGTGCCAGCAGTGACAGGTTGGGGTCAAACACTGAAGCTTTCTTT	CASSDRLGSNTEAFF